The rows below give T cell receptor beta chains drawn from one sample of a study of blood T cell repertoires in COVID-19. Assay: immunoSEQ multiplex PCR; the TCRdb copy retains only in-frame clones and omits some. The table lists a few hundred thousand clones, over 75% of them singletons, with 1.5% to 2% in the top ten. The sequenced material came from PBMCs or T cells enriched from blood (not recorded which). Receptor source: a middle-aged woman who had recovered from COVID-19. Both conserved end residues are part of each CDR3. A D gene is named only where the DNA matches it firmly. Rows give clone size only sometimes, using once, few, many, or a class for an expanded clone.

>TRBJ2-3|TRBV19|TRBD2|-
CASKKRTSGPTDTQYF
TGTGCCAGCAAAAAGAGGACTAGCGGGCCCACAGATACGCAGTATTTT
>TRBJ1-2|TRBV6-5|-|-
CASSYRWQEVYGYTF
TGTGCCAGCAGTTACAGATGGCAGGAGGTCTATGGCTACACCTTC
>TRBJ2-1|TRBV5-6|TRBD2|-
CASSALTSGRAHEQFF
TGTGCCAGCAGCGCCCTGACTAGCGGGAGGGCCCATGAGCAGTTCTTC
>TRBJ2-2|TRBV6-5|-|-
CASSWPSGTGELFF
TGTGCCAGCAGTTGGCCCAGCGGTACCGGGGAGCTGTTTTTT
>TRBJ2-5|TRBV2|TRBD2|-
CASSGLAGETQYF
TGTGCCAGCAGTGGACTAGCGGGAGAGACCCAGTACTTC
>TRBJ1-5|TRBV2|TRBD1|-
CASSDDRVRNQPQHF
TGTGCCAGCAGCGACGACAGGGTTAGGAATCAGCCCCAGCATTTT
>TRBJ2-7|TRBV11-3|-|-
CASSLDRTYEQYF
TGTGCCAGCAGCTTAGACAGGACTTACGAGCAGTACTTC
>TRBJ2-5|TRBV4-1|-|-
CASSHLQGSGETQYF
TGCGCCAGCAGCCACCTCCAGGGATCCGGCGAGACCCAGTACTTC
>TRBJ1-3|TRBV21-1|-|-
CASSNFLHNRDRGAGNTIYF
TGTGCCAGCAGCAATTTTCTCCACAATCGGGACAGGGGCGCTGGAAACACCATATATTTT
>TRBJ2-2|TRBV4-2|TRBD2|-
CASSQTSGTSAGELFF
TGTGCCAGCAGCCAAACCTCCGGGACTAGCGCCGGGGAGCTGTTTTTT
>TRBJ2-5|TRBV20-1|-|-
CSARYRETQYF
TGCAGTGCTCGATATAGAGAGACCCAGTACTTC
>TRBJ2-2|TRBV6-5|-|-
CASRPGTFTGELFF
TGTGCCAGCAGGCCCGGGACTTTCACCGGGGAGCTGTTTTTT
>TRBJ2-7|TRBV3-1/TRBV3-2|-|few
CASSQVVANRDGSYEQYF
TGTGCCAGCAGCCAAGTTGTGGCGAACAGGGACGGTTCCTACGAGCAGTACTTC
>TRBJ1-5|TRBV3-1/TRBV3-2|-|-
CASSPSPRGNQPQHF
TGTGCCAGCAGCCCTAGCCCGCGGGGCAATCAGCCCCAGCATTTT
>TRBJ1-5|TRBV6-6|TRBD1|-
CATGQANQPQHF
TGTGCCACCGGACAGGCGAATCAGCCCCAGCATTTT
>TRBJ1-1|TRBV7-9|TRBD1|-
CAPIRPGGTEAFF
TGTGCCCCCATCCGCCCAGGGGGCACTGAAGCTTTCTTT
>TRBJ2-1|TRBV11-3|-|-
CASSLGLAGYNEQFF
TGTGCCAGCAGCTTAGGGCTAGCTGGGTACAATGAGCAGTTCTTC
>TRBJ2-1|TRBV5-1|TRBD1|-
CASSVPGTAVYNEQFF
TGCGCCAGCAGCGTACCCGGGACAGCGGTCTACAATGAGCAGTTCTTC
>TRBJ1-5|TRBV6-2/TRBV6-3|-|few
CASSYRNQPQHF
TGTGCCAGCAGTTACCGGAATCAGCCCCAGCATTTT
>TRBJ1-1|TRBV19|-|-
CASSVTPGFSTEAFF
TGTGCCAGTAGTGTCACCCCAGGGTTTAGCACTGAAGCTTTCTTT
>TRBJ2-5|TRBV29-1|TRBD2|-
CSVGFGGGYQETQYF
TGCAGCGTTGGGTTTGGCGGGGGTTACCAAGAGACCCAGTACTTC
>TRBJ1-5|TRBV19|-|-
CASSLDSDQPQHF
TGTGCCAGTAGTCTAGACAGCGATCAGCCCCAGCATTTT
>TRBJ2-2|TRBV24-1|-|-
CATSDHGHNTGELFF
TGTGCCACCAGTGACCATGGACATAACACCGGGGAGCTGTTTTTT
>TRBJ2-2|TRBV13|-|-
CASSLQAMHTGELFF
TGTGCCAGCAGCTTACAGGCGATGCACACCGGGGAGCTGTTTTTT
>TRBJ1-2|TRBV7-2|TRBD1|-
CASSGTGTGVLYGYTF
TGTGCCAGCAGCGGAACCGGGACAGGGGTTCTCTATGGCTACACCTTC
>TRBJ1-5|TRBV5-8|-|-
CASSFKNSVNQPQHF
TGTGCCAGCAGCTTTAAGAATTCGGTGAATCAGCCCCAGCATTTT
>TRBJ1-6|TRBV7-8|TRBD1|once
CASSFSDRGSPLHF
TGTGCCAGCAGCTTCTCGGACAGGGGATCACCCCTCCACTTT
>TRBJ2-1|TRBV15|-|once
CATSRDEGHNEQFF
TGTGCCACCAGCAGAGATGAGGGCCACAATGAGCAGTTCTTC
>TRBJ1-2|TRBV30|TRBD1|-
CAWGTGAGTYGYTF
TGTGCCTGGGGGACAGGGGCGGGGACATATGGCTACACCTTC
>TRBJ1-1|TRBV19|-|-
CASSISRGDAFF
TGTGCCAGTAGTATTTCCCGGGGGGACGCTTTCTTT
>TRBJ1-5|TRBV19|TRBD1|-
CASSIGQGARNQPQHF
TGTGCCAGTAGTATCGGTCAGGGGGCGAGAAATCAGCCCCAGCATTTT
>TRBJ1-1|TRBV13|-|-
CASSLGGQGNTEAFF
TGTGCCAGCAGCTTAGGCGGGCAGGGTAACACTGAAGCTTTCTTT
>TRBJ2-7|TRBV27|TRBD1|-
CASSFFGTGGGYEQYF
TGTGCCAGCAGTTTTTTCGGGACAGGGGGCGGCTACGAGCAGTACTTC
>TRBJ2-3|TRBV18|TRBD1|-
CASSLTTGTAPTDTQYF
TGTGCCAGCTCACTTACTACCGGGACAGCGCCCACAGATACGCAGTATTTT
>TRBJ2-5|TRBV18|-|-
CASSEFQETQYF
TGTGCCAGCTCAGAGTTTCAAGAGACCCAGTACTTC
>TRBJ2-1|TRBV7-8|-|-
CASNGGTGREQFF
TGTGCCAGCAACGGAGGGACCGGCCGTGAGCAGTTCTTC
>TRBJ2-5|TRBV7-9|-|once
CASSSGPGQETQYF
TGTGCCAGCAGCTCCGGCCCGGGCCAAGAGACCCAGTACTTC
>TRBJ2-1|TRBV25-1|-|-
CASSPRDTNNEQFF
TGTGCCAGCAGTCCCAGGGATACGAACAATGAGCAGTTCTTC
>TRBJ1-2|TRBV5-1|-|-
CASSDGDSFYGYTF
TGCGCCAGCAGCGACGGCGACAGCTTCTATGGCTACACCTTC
>TRBJ1-5|TRBV6-5|-|-
CASSYLGTADQPQHF
TGTGCCAGCAGTTACCTCGGGACTGCAGATCAGCCCCAGCATTTT
>TRBJ1-3|TRBV29-1|-|-
CSGSASTGNTIYF
TGCAGCGGCTCTGCTAGCACTGGAAACACCATATATTTT
>TRBJ1-5|TRBV6-2/TRBV6-3|-|few
CASSFDTGTQPQHF
TGTGCCAGCAGCTTTGATACAGGGACTCAGCCCCAGCATTTT
>TRBJ1-1|TRBV5-1|TRBD1|-
CASSLGTGETEAFF
TGCGCCAGCAGCTTGGGGACAGGGGAAACTGAAGCTTTCTTT
>TRBJ2-6|TRBV4-3|-|-
CASSQRAGSGANVLTF
TGCGCCAGCAGCCAACGAGCGGGCTCTGGGGCCAACGTCCTGACTTTC
>TRBJ1-6|TRBV7-2|TRBD1|-
CASSFRDRGGSPLHF
TGTGCCAGCAGCTTCCGGGACAGGGGTGGTTCACCCCTCCACTTT
>TRBJ1-1|TRBV4-2|-|-
CASSQDVEGTEAFF
TGTGCCAGCAGCCAAGATGTGGAGGGGACTGAAGCTTTCTTT
>TRBJ1-2|TRBV6-5|-|-
CAGIRQVGLDGYTF
TGTGCCGGGATCCGACAGGTCGGTTTGGATGGCTACACCTTC
>TRBJ1-5|TRBV12-3/TRBV12-4|TRBD1|-
CASTDRVKRPQHF
TGTGCCAGCACCGACAGGGTAAAACGTCCCCAGCATTTT
>TRBJ1-1|TRBV20-1|-|-
CSALWVGGAFF
TGCAGTGCCTTATGGGTTGGAGGAGCTTTCTTT
>TRBJ1-2|TRBV2|-|-
CASSVRGWGGNGYTF
TGTGCCAGCAGTGTTCGGGGATGGGGAGGGAATGGCTACACCTTC
>TRBJ2-7|TRBV10-2|TRBD2|many
CASMKLAGAYEQYF
TGCGCCAGCATGAAGCTAGCGGGAGCCTACGAGCAGTACTTC
>TRBJ1-1|TRBV6-5|TRBD1|-
CASSSQTGMNTEAFF
TGTGCCAGCAGTTCCCAGACAGGGATGAACACTGAAGCTTTCTTT
>TRBJ1-6|TRBV15|TRBD1|once
CATSRATGAGSYNSPLHF
TGTGCCACCAGCAGAGCTACAGGGGCAGGATCCTATAATTCACCCCTCCACTTT
>TRBJ2-3|TRBV4-3|TRBD1|-
CASSQDPFRNRGPTDTQYF
TGCGCCAGCAGCCAAGACCCTTTTAGGAACAGGGGGCCTACAGATACGCAGTATTTT
>TRBJ2-7|TRBV5-1|-|-
CASSLNQVQTHEQYF
TGCGCCAGCAGCTTGAACCAGGTCCAGACACATGAGCAGTACTTC
>TRBJ2-7|TRBV5-4|-|-
CASSLESGLAEGGYEQYF
TGTGCCAGCAGCTTGGAGTCAGGGCTAGCGGAAGGGGGCTACGAGCAGTACTTC
>TRBJ2-2|TRBV15|-|-
CATNTPGQNTGELFF
TGTGCCACCAACACACCGGGACAGAACACCGGGGAGCTGTTTTTT
>TRBJ2-6|TRBV19|TRBD2|-
CATGGGANVLTF
TGTGCCACGGGAGGTGGGGCCAACGTCCTGACTTTC
>TRBJ1-2|TRBV6-5|-|-
CASSPRGTYGYTF
TGTGCCAGCAGTCCCCGGGGAACCTATGGTTACACCTTC
>TRBJ1-2|TRBV7-8|-|-
CASSLEQSNYGYTF
TGTGCCAGCAGCTTAGAACAGAGTAACTATGGCTACACCTTC